One and the same sample provided the 16 T cell receptor beta chains below, sequenced in a study of shared clonotypes between healthy human individuals. Libraries were prepared by immunoSEQ multiplex PCR; TCRdb keeps only in-frame clonotypes and omits some of them. In the table there are under 1 million clones, 85% to 95% of which are singletons. Positive CCR7 selection of CD45RO-negative cells yielded the naive CD8 cells, and terminally differentiated effector memory CD45RA+ cells were excluded. Sequenced: naive CD8+ T cells sorted from blood. Receptor source: a man under 40 in good health.

The rearrangement links TRBV2 to TRBJ2-7; 8 bases are shared with TRBD2. The V gene's germline CDR1 is SNHLY and CDR2 FYNNEI. Germline trimming cut 6 bases from V and 5 bases from J; bases unmatched to any gene: 12. The CDR3 runs to 15 residues. CDR3 sequence (DNA): TGTGCCAGCAGGACGATTGACGGGAGGGTACACGAGCAGTACTTC. Its translation: CASRTIDGRVHEQYF.

The chain employs TRBV25-1 and TRBJ2-1; D assignment may be TRBD1 or TRBD2 (6 bases each). Trimming left V 5 bases short and J 2 bases short, with 10 bases between. CDR3 length: 14 amino acids. Germline assignment: CDR1 MGHDK and CDR2 SYGVNS. The CDR3 region is CASSHRGPYNEQFF. The CDR3 DNA reads as TGTGCCAGCAGTCATCGGGGGCCCTACAATGAGCAGTTCTTC.

The V and J genes are TRBV9 and TRBJ2-1; no firm D call. CDR3 size: 15 residues. Per germline, CDR1 SGDLS and CDR2 YYNGEE. V gave up 3 bases and J gave up 5 bases, with 15 bases separating them. The CDR3 protein is CASSDRTRPNNEQFF. DNA of the CDR3: TGTGCCAGCAGCGACCGGACCCGACCTAACAATGAGCAGTTCTTC.

This chain connects TRBV4-1 to TRBJ1-1; D unclear. Between the trimmed V and J ends, which lost 4 bases and 1 base, there was a span of 10 bases. CDR3 length equals 14 residues. Germline CDR1 reads MGHRA; CDR2 reads YSYEKL. The DNA of the CDR3 is TGCGCCAGCAGCCCCGCAGCTAGGAACACTGAAGCTTTCTTT. This encodes CASSPAARNTEAFF.

This chain links TRBV2 with TRBJ1-4, with D uncertain. Germline loops: CDR1 SNHLY, CDR2 FYNNEI. Trimming took off 7 bases at V and 3 bases at J, with 12 bases between the two ends. The CDR3 contains 14 residues. CDR3 sequence: CASIKFKANEKLFF. In nucleotides, the CDR3 is TGTGCCAGCATAAAATTCAAGGCTAATGAAAAACTGTTTTTT.

The V gene is TRBV30, the J gene TRBJ2-1; perhaps TRBD1 as D (5 bases). The germline V gene encodes CDR1 GTSNPN and CDR2 SVGIG (reference sequence). The CDR3 sequence is 16 residues long. V was trimmed by 8 bases and J by 8 bases, leaving 28 bases between them. The chain's CDR3 is CAQEGFLGRPTDEQFF. The DNA of the CDR3 is TGTGCCCAGGAAGGTTTTCTGGGGCGGCCAACAGATGAGCAGTTCTTC.

For this clone: The same CDR3 is also encoded by other DNA sequences in this sample. This chain links TRBV12-5 with TRBJ2-1; D unresolved. V lost 0 bases to trimming and J lost 3 bases, with 0 bases between them. Germline CDR1 reads LGHNT; CDR2 reads FRNRAP. This CDR3 contains 12 residues. In DNA form, the CDR3 reads TGTGCTAGTGGTTTGGTCTACAATGAGCAGTTCTTC. Protein: CASGLVYNEQFF.

The V gene is TRBV11-3, the J gene TRBJ2-5; 7 bases fit TRBD2. Trimming at V came to 5 bases and at J to 3 bases, leaving 12 bases not matched to a gene. The germline CDR1 and CDR2 sequences are SGHNT and YENEEA. The CDR3 extends over 16 amino acids. This chain's CDR3 is CASSPRITGREETQYF. In nucleotides, the CDR3 is TGTGCCAGCAGCCCTCGAATCACTGGGAGGGAAGAGACCCAGTACTTC.

The chain employs TRBV2 and TRBJ2-3; TRBD2 matches 13 bases. CDR1 SNHLY and CDR2 FYNNEI come from the germline V gene. Trimming took 8 bases from V and 4 from J; bases not matched to a gene: 6. The CDR3 runs 15 residues. The CDR3 spells CASRGTSGMADTQYF. DNA for the CDR3: TGTGCCAGCCGCGGGACTAGCGGGATGGCAGATACGCAGTATTTT.

The chain combines TRBV6-5 with TRBJ2-3; 14 bases fit TRBD2. CDR3 length: 15 amino acids. Germline V gives CDR1 MNHEY, CDR2 SVGAGI. The trim removed 8 bases at V and 4 bases at J, leaving 5 bases unmatched. The CDR3 sequence: CASAGTSGSADTQYF. As DNA, the CDR3 is TGTGCCAGCGCGGGGACTAGCGGGAGTGCAGATACGCAGTATTTT.

The V gene is TRBV4-2, the J gene TRBJ2-2; 7 bases fit TRBD2. The CDR3 loop spans 23 amino acids. CDR1 is LGHNA, CDR2 YNFKEQ, per germline. J lost 6 bases, V lost 3 bases, and 31 bases had no gene match. CDR3 residues: CASSHETPLDGTHRDYNSGELFF. In DNA form, the CDR3 reads TGTGCCAGCAGCCATGAAACCCCCTTGGACGGGACTCACCGGGACTATAATTCCGGGGAGCTGTTTTTT.

The chain joins TRBV6-5 to TRBJ1-2; D is unclear. Per germline, CDR1 MNHEY and CDR2 SVGAGI. CDR3 length equals 13 residues. V lost 0 bases and J 0 bases, leaving 2 bases between the germline ends. The CDR3 region is CASSYSSNYGYTF. The DNA for the CDR3 is TGTGCCAGCAGTTACTCCTCTAACTATGGCTACACCTTC.

V gene TRBV11-2 combines with J gene TRBJ2-7; D remains ambiguous. Germline V gene sequence: CDR1 SGHAT, CDR2 FQNNGV. Trimming pared 5 bases from V and 2 bases from J, leaving 7 bases between. The CDR3 is made up of 12 amino acids. CDR3 loop: CASSVLTYEQYF. DNA for the CDR3: TGTGCCAGCAGCGTCCTCACCTACGAGCAGTACTTC.

The chain uses TRBV5-1 and TRBJ1-2, with D unresolved. The CDR3 sequence is 15 residues long. Per the germline V gene, CDR1 is SGHRS and CDR2 is YFSETQ. Trimming took off 0 bases at V and 6 bases at J, with 15 bases between the two ends. The CDR3 region is CASSLGYREGHGYTF. CDR3 coding DNA: TGCGCCAGCAGCTTGGGGTACCGGGAAGGTCATGGCTACACCTTC.

The rearrangement uses TRBV7-2 and TRBJ2-1; either TRBD1 or TRBD2 may fit D (5 bases each). The CDR3 sequence is 15 residues long. Trimming took 4 bases from V and 5 from J, leaving 15 bases between them. Germline CDR1 and CDR2: SGHTA and FQGNSA. CDR3 loop: CASSSGKGTHNEQFF. The CDR3, as DNA: TGTGCCAGCAGCTCCGGAAAAGGGACCCACAATGAGCAGTTCTTC.

The chain links TRBV11-2 to TRBJ2-2, with 8 nucleotides matching TRBD2. With V trimmed by 2 bases and J by 0 bases, 5 bases remained unmatched. Germline assignment: CDR1 SGHAT and CDR2 FQNNGV. CDR3 length: 17 amino acids. Here the CDR3 reads CASSLSPGLANTGELFF. In DNA, the CDR3 is TGTGCCAGCAGCTTATCTCCGGGACTAGCGAACACCGGGGAGCTGTTTTTT.